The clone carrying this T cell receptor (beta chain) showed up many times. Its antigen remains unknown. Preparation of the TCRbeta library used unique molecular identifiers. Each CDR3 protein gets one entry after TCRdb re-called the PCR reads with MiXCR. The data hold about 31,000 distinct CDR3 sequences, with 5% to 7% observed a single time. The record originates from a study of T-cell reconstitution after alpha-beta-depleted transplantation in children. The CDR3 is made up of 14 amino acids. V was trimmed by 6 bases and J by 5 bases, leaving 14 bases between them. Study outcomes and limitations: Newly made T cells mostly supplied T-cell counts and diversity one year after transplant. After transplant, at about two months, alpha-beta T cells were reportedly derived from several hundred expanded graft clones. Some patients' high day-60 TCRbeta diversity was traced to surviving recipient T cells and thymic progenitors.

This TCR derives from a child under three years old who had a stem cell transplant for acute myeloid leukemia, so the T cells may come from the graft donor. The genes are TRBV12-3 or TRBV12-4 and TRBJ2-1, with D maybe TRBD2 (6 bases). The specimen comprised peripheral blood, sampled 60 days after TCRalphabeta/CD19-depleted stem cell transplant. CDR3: CASRSPGLNNEQFF. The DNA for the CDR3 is TGTGCCAGCAGGAGTCCGGGACTTAACAATGAGCAGTTCTTC.